This is a list of T cell receptor beta chains from one sample in a study of identical twins. TCRdb re-called the 5' RACE reads with MiXCR, one entry per CDR3 protein. The sample consists of around 490,000 distinct CDR3 sequences, approximately 20% of them appearing once. These data were also reused for a study on yellow fever vaccine responses in identical twins.

Material for sequencing was CD4+ T cells sorted from blood. The receptors come from a young woman in good health. Both conserved end residues are part of each CDR3. A D gene is named only where the DNA matches it firmly. Size values are once, few and many counts, or a class for expanded clones, and some rows have none.

j_call | clone_size | v_call | d_call | cdr3_nt | cdr3_aa
TRBJ2-7 | few | TRBV29-1 | TRBD1 | TGCAGCGTTGGGGGGACAGGTACAGGTGGTGAGCAGTACTTC | CSVGGTGTGGEQYF
TRBJ2-1 | NA | TRBV7-8 | NA | TGTGCCAGCAGCTCAGCTCCGGGCTCCTACAATGAGCAGTTCTTC | CASSSAPGSYNEQFF
TRBJ2-3 | few | TRBV5-1 | NA | TGCGCCAGCAGCCCTGGACTGGGATTCACAGATACGCAGTATTTT | CASSPGLGFTDTQYF
TRBJ2-3 | NA | TRBV9 | TRBD2 | TGTGCCAGCGGGGGGGGAAGCACAGATACGCAGTATTTT | CASGGGSTDTQYF
TRBJ2-1 | many | TRBV12-3/TRBV12-4 | NA | TGTGCCAGCAGTGCTCGGGCTGGCTACAATGAGCAGTTCTTC | CASSARAGYNEQFF
TRBJ1-6 | NA | TRBV7-8 | NA | TGTGCCAGCAGCCCCCGGGCCGCGATCAATTCACCCCTCCACTTT | CASSPRAAINSPLHF
TRBJ2-1 | few | TRBV11-2 | TRBD2 | TGTGCCAGCAGCTTATTGCGGGGGAAGTCCTACAATGAGCAGTTCTTC | CASSLLRGKSYNEQFF
TRBJ2-2 | many | TRBV12-3/TRBV12-4 | NA | TGCGCCAGCAGCCGAGGGGCGAACACCGGGGAGCTGTTTTTT | CASSRGANTGELFF
TRBJ2-1 | NA | TRBV10-3 | NA | TGTGCCATCAGTGAGTCGCGTTTAACAGGAGGGGGAAATGAGCAGTTCTTC | CAISESRLTGGGNEQFF
TRBJ2-7 | NA | TRBV20-1 | TRBD2 | TGCAGTGCTAGACTAGCGGGAGGGAAGGGGTACTTC | CSARLAGGKGYF
TRBJ2-1 | NA | TRBV28 | TRBD2 | TGTGCCAGCAGTTTATTAGCGGGACTTTACAATGAGCAGTTCTTC | CASSLLAGLYNEQFF
TRBJ2-2 | NA | TRBV29-1 | NA | TGCAGCGTTGTGGGGGTGGGCCTACGATCGAACACCGGGGAGCTGTTTTTT | CSVVGVGLRSNTGELFF
TRBJ2-3 | NA | TRBV12-3/TRBV12-4 | TRBD2 | TGTGCCAGCAGTCAGAGCGGGGGCACTAGCACAGATACGCAGTATTTT | CASSQSGGTSTDTQYF
TRBJ1-1 | few | TRBV5-1 | NA | TGCGCCAGCAGCCCTTCCCGGGACACGAACACTGAAGCTTTCTTT | CASSPSRDTNTEAFF
TRBJ1-6 | NA | TRBV6-1 | NA | TGTGCCAGCAGTGAAGCGGTTGTACTGGGGGATTCACCCCTCCACTTT | CASSEAVVLGDSPLHF
TRBJ2-3 | NA | TRBV27 | NA | TGTGCCAGCAGTTTAGATAGGTTAAGGGCAGATACGCAGTATTTT | CASSLDRLRADTQYF
TRBJ2-1 | NA | TRBV18 | TRBD2 | TGTGCCAGCTCACCACCGCCTAGCGGCCCCCTTTGGAATGAGCAGTTCTTC | CASSPPPSGPLWNEQFF
TRBJ2-5 | NA | TRBV29-1 | TRBD1 | TGCAGCTTAAGAACAGGGGGAGAAGAGACCCAGTACTTC | CSLRTGGEETQYF
TRBJ2-3 | NA | TRBV24-1 | NA | TGTGCCACCAGTGATCGGGGATACGGCACAGATACGCAGTATTTT | CATSDRGYGTDTQYF
TRBJ1-1 | few | TRBV5-1 | NA | TGCGCCAGCAGCTTGGAGGGCTTCACTGAAGCTTTCTTT | CASSLEGFTEAFF
TRBJ1-2 | few | TRBV28 | NA | TGTGCCAGCAGTCCCCAACAGAACTATGGCTACACCTTC | CASSPQQNYGYTF
TRBJ2-7 | NA | TRBV5-1 | NA | TGCGCCAGCAGATCCCCGGGCGGTAGGTACGAGCAGTACTTC | CASRSPGGRYEQYF
TRBJ2-4 | NA | TRBV15 | NA | TGTGCCACCAGCAGCTGGCAGGCAAACATTCAGTACTTC | CATSSWQANIQYF
TRBJ2-7 | NA | TRBV6-5 | NA | TGTGCCAGCAGTTACGGGGTCGCGGGTCAGCACTACGAGCAGTACTTC | CASSYGVAGQHYEQYF
TRBJ2-7 | NA | TRBV27 | NA | TGTGCCAGCAGTTCGACTTTCGGGGGCCACGAGCAGTACTTC | CASSSTFGGHEQYF
TRBJ2-5 | many | TRBV5-1 | NA | TGCGCCAGCAGCAACCGGGGGCAAGAGACCCAGTACTTC | CASSNRGQETQYF
TRBJ2-7 | few | TRBV10-3 | TRBD2 | TGTGCCATCAGTGACCGGACTAGCGGGAGGGACGAGCAGTACTTC | CAISDRTSGRDEQYF
TRBJ2-5 | few | TRBV4-1 | NA | TGCGCCAGCAGCCTCACTCCCGGAGAGACCCAGTACTTC | CASSLTPGETQYF
TRBJ2-3 | once | TRBV12-3/TRBV12-4 | TRBD2 | TGTGCCAGCAGTTTAGCTCGACTAGCGGGATTAGATACGCAGTATTTT | CASSLARLAGLDTQYF
TRBJ2-1 | NA | TRBV5-1 | NA | TGCGCCAGCAGCCAAGACTCCTTCAATGAGCAGTTCTTC | CASSQDSFNEQFF
TRBJ1-6 | NA | TRBV20-1 | TRBD1 | TGCAGTGCGCGGCCGCCAGGGGGTAATTCACCCCTCCACTTT | CSARPPGGNSPLHF
TRBJ2-3 | NA | TRBV20-1 | TRBD2 | TGCAGTGCTGGGACTAGCGGGGCGAGCACAGATACGCAGTATTTT | CSAGTSGASTDTQYF
TRBJ2-3 | NA | TRBV5-1 | NA | TGCGCCAGCAGCCAACTCCACGACGGGTTACAGTATTTT | CASSQLHDGLQYF
TRBJ2-3 | few | TRBV20-1 | TRBD2 | TGCAGCCGGCCTGGCCTAGCGGGGGGCACAGATACGCAGTATTTT | CSRPGLAGGTDTQYF
TRBJ2-5 | NA | TRBV4-1 | NA | TGCGCCAGCAGCCAGTCGGCTCAGGAGACCCAGTACTTC | CASSQSAQETQYF
TRBJ1-3 | many | TRBV5-1 | TRBD1 | TGCGCCAGCAGCTTGCCGGAACAGGGGAACACCATATATTTT | CASSLPEQGNTIYF
TRBJ1-2 | NA | TRBV18 | TRBD1 | TGTGCCAGCTCACGACTCTTGGACAGGTCGGGGACGTATGGCTACACCTTC | CASSRLLDRSGTYGYTF
TRBJ2-5 | NA | TRBV3-1 | TRBD2 | TGTGCCAGCAGCCAAGAGGGACTAGCCGTTGAGACCCAGTACTTC | CASSQEGLAVETQYF
TRBJ2-7 | few | TRBV18 | TRBD1 | TGTGCCAGCTCACCACGACAGGGAGACCTTTACTACGAGCAGTACTTC | CASSPRQGDLYYEQYF
TRBJ1-1 | NA | TRBV7-9 | NA | TGTGCCAGCAGCCCAATGGGAGCATTCGGGGGAAGGACTGAAGCTTTCTTT | CASSPMGAFGGRTEAFF
TRBJ1-1 | few | TRBV12-3/TRBV12-4 | NA | TGTGCCAGCAATCGACGCGAAACCTCCTGGAACACTGAAGCTTTCTTT | CASNRRETSWNTEAFF
TRBJ2-1 | NA | TRBV10-3 | TRBD2 | TGTGCCATCAGTGGCCAGGGACTAGCGGGAGGAAATGAGCAGTTCTTC | CAISGQGLAGGNEQFF
TRBJ2-1 | few | TRBV5-1 | NA | TGCGCCAGCAGCTTAATTCCAGGCAGGGACAATGAGCAGTTCTTC | CASSLIPGRDNEQFF
TRBJ2-3 | NA | TRBV5-1 | NA | TGCGCCAGCAGCGTTGGACACACAGATACGCAGTATTTT | CASSVGHTDTQYF
TRBJ2-3 | NA | TRBV24-1 | NA | TGTGCCACCAGTGATAATGGGGCAGACGGGATGGGTACGCAGTATTTT | CATSDNGADGMGTQYF
TRBJ1-1 | few | TRBV29-1 | NA | TGCAGCGGGGGACACACTAACACTGAAGCTTTCTTT | CSGGHTNTEAFF
TRBJ2-1 | few | TRBV24-1 | TRBD2 | TGTGCCACCAGTGATTCCTCCAGCGGGAGGCTAGGTGAGCAGTTCTTC | CATSDSSSGRLGEQFF
TRBJ1-1 | NA | TRBV7-8 | TRBD1 | TGTGCCAGCAGCTTCAGTCCCGGGACAGGGAACACTGAAGCTTTCTTT | CASSFSPGTGNTEAFF
TRBJ1-1 | NA | TRBV29-1 | NA | TGCAGCGGCCAAAAGGTGGAAGGGGACACTGAAGCTTTCTTT | CSGQKVEGDTEAFF
TRBJ1-1 | few | TRBV10-3 | NA | TGTGCCATCAGGGGTGACACTGAAGCTTTCTTT | CAIRGDTEAFF
TRBJ1-2 | NA | TRBV7-8 | NA | TGTGCCAGCAGCTTAGCGAGGAGCGTAAACTATGGCTACACCTTC | CASSLARSVNYGYTF
TRBJ1-1 | NA | TRBV20-1 | NA | TGCAGTGCTACGGGGCAGCGGACTGAAGCTTTCTTT | CSATGQRTEAFF